These T cell receptor beta chains were read from a single sample in a study of OX40 agonist ivuxolimab in advanced cancers. TCRdb's copy holds only in-frame clones and misses some; the assay was immunoSEQ multiplex PCR. Here the sample spans tens of thousands of clones, roughly 85% being singletons. The specimen comprised CD4+ or CD8+ T cells sorted from blood, sampled in a trial of the OX40 agonist ivuxolimab. The receptors come from an adult with an advanced solid tumor such as melanoma, head and neck, liver or kidney cancer. Each CDR3 is given without its conserved first and last residue. Clone size appears in some rows only: once, few, many, or a class for an expanded clone.

length: 13; size: once; J: TRBJ2-3; V: TRBV7-9; CDR3: ASSFPTGYTDTQY
length: 11; size: -; J: TRBJ2-3; V: TRBV7-7; CDR3: ASSFSLTDTQY
length: 11; size: -; J: TRBJ1-5; V: TRBV7-3; CDR3: ASSPRTDQPQH
length: 15; size: -; J: TRBJ2-2; V: TRBV7-9; CDR3: ASSHTPGQRNTGELF
length: 13; size: -; J: TRBJ1-5; V: TRBV28; CDR3: ASSLHQQGFQPQH
length: 9; size: -; J: TRBJ2-5; V: TRBV19; CDR3: ASSKAETQY
length: 13; size: once; J: TRBJ2-3; V: TRBV6-7; CDR3: ASSPRQGRTDTQY
length: 15; size: -; J: TRBJ2-5; V: TRBV11-1; CDR3: ASSPYPGTSGSGTQY
length: 13; size: -; J: TRBJ1-2; V: TRBV6-6; CDR3: ASSPQGTVNYGYT
length: 13; size: -; J: TRBJ2-3; V: TRBV18; CDR3: ASSPGLAGTDTQY
length: 12; size: -; J: TRBJ2-3; V: TRBV5-1; CDR3: ASTLAGGPDTQY
length: 13; size: few; J: TRBJ1-1; V: TRBV10-3; CDR3: ASRPGPPRDTEAF
length: 12; size: once; J: TRBJ1-6; V: TRBV5-6; CDR3: ASSLATYNSPLH
length: 12; size: -; J: TRBJ1-1; V: TRBV7-9; CDR3: ASSQMGGYTEAF
length: 12; size: -; J: TRBJ2-7; V: TRBV9; CDR3: ASSVGPSTYEQY
length: 14; size: -; J: TRBJ2-1; V: TRBV9; CDR3: ASSVEAGWSYNEQF
length: 14; size: -; J: TRBJ1-3; V: TRBV5-1; CDR3: ASTQRPGGEGNTIY
length: 13; size: -; J: TRBJ2-7; V: TRBV28; CDR3: ASSSGGTLSYEQY
length: 15; size: -; J: TRBJ2-1; V: TRBV9; CDR3: ASSVALLSGGYNEQF
length: 13; size: -; J: TRBJ1-2; V: TRBV28; CDR3: ASSLGQGGWYGYT
length: 10; size: -; J: TRBJ2-7; V: TRBV10-3; CDR3: AITRRDSEQY
length: 14; size: -; J: TRBJ1-4; V: TRBV18; CDR3: ASSTGLGGPNEKLF
length: 15; size: -; J: TRBJ2-1; V: TRBV7-8; CDR3: ASTSVILDRVDNEQF
length: 13; size: -; J: TRBJ2-7; V: TRBV18; CDR3: ASSSRVDPLYEQY
length: 10; size: -; J: TRBJ1-2; V: TRBV5-6; CDR3: ASSLRGTGYT
length: 8; size: -; J: TRBJ1-2; V: TRBV29-1; CDR3: SVDDSGYT
length: 13; size: -; J: TRBJ2-1; V: TRBV18; CDR3: ASSPPLATYNEQF
length: 12; size: -; J: TRBJ1-4; V: TRBV28; CDR3: ASSSQNFNEKLF
length: 12; size: -; J: TRBJ2-7; V: TRBV6-5; CDR3: ASRPTGGSYEQY
length: 12; size: -; J: TRBJ2-7; V: TRBV9; CDR3: ASTQSSGTHEQY
length: 13; size: -; J: TRBJ2-1; V: TRBV7-2; CDR3: ASSLGDRGYNEQF
length: 11; size: few; J: TRBJ1-5; V: TRBV4-1; CDR3: ASSPEVGKPQH
length: 13; size: -; J: TRBJ2-7; V: TRBV7-2; CDR3: ASSLDGTETYEQY
length: 13; size: -; J: TRBJ2-7; V: TRBV28; CDR3: ASSSPGTGIYEQY
length: 11; size: -; J: TRBJ2-1; V: TRBV14; CDR3: ASSLGAYNEQF
length: 11; size: -; J: TRBJ2-7; V: TRBV4-2; CDR3: ASSQGTGVEQY
length: 14; size: few; J: TRBJ1-1; V: TRBV5-1; CDR3: ASSFRRRESNTEAF
length: 12; size: -; J: TRBJ2-7; V: TRBV2; CDR3: ASSTQGTSYEQY
length: 13; size: -; J: -; V: TRBV7-8; CDR3: ASSSPTSGNWELF
length: 12; size: -; J: TRBJ2-7; V: TRBV10-1; CDR3: ASSRLAGGAEQY
length: 9; size: -; J: TRBJ1-1; V: TRBV7-2; CDR3: ASSAKAEAF
length: 14; size: -; J: TRBJ2-3; V: TRBV5-6; CDR3: ASSPNRGARTDTQY
length: 14; size: -; J: TRBJ2-7; V: TRBV9; CDR3: ASSAGLAGDGNEQY
length: 10; size: -; J: TRBJ1-4; V: TRBV28; CDR3: ASSALGEKLF
length: 11; size: -; J: TRBJ2-1; V: TRBV2; CDR3: ASRRETGNEQF
length: 15; size: -; J: TRBJ2-3; V: TRBV14; CDR3: ASSQDKGRPSTDTQY
length: 15; size: once; J: TRBJ2-3; V: TRBV19; CDR3: ASSRGLAGGSTDTQY
length: 13; size: -; J: TRBJ1-4; V: TRBV5-4; CDR3: ASSPGAGFDEKLF
length: 14; size: -; J: TRBJ1-6; V: TRBV28; CDR3: ASSNSLGRENSPLH